The rows below give T cell receptor beta chains drawn from one sample of a study of response to subunit inactivated influenza vaccine. TCRdb fed the RT-PCR reads into MiXCR, producing one record per CDR3 protein. The repertoire holds 500,000 to 600,000 distinct CDR3 sequences, with 7.6% as singletons. Sequencing used PBMCs from blood, obtained less than 25 months after vaccination. Every receptor here comes from a man aged 50-75 years who received an inactivated influenza vaccine. Both conserved end residues are part of each CDR3.

V | CDR3
TRBV12-3/TRBV12-4 | CASSELSITGELFF
TRBV15 | CATSRDQTYEQYF
TRBV5-4 | CASSGGGPTDTQYF
TRBV27 | CASRTGTSGGNEQYF
TRBV29-1 | CSVAGRLRTDTQYF
TRBV7-9 | CASSPSGTVGFF
TRBV12-3/TRBV12-4 | CASSFSGSTTYEQYF
TRBV12-3/TRBV12-4 | CASSWGHAQHF
TRBV4-3 | CASSQADSYEQYF
TRBV7-7 | CASSNRVGGTGELFF
TRBV20-1 | CSARVGRGILAGGEQFF
TRBV20-1 | CSARDAQGDTEAFF
TRBV7-8 | CASSLVASYYNEQFF
TRBV20-1 | CSAREAYEQYF
TRBV12-3/TRBV12-4 | CASSLRGVGQETQYF
TRBV10-3 | CAIRNGREVSTDTQYF
TRBV7-2 | CASSLGSGRSSYEQYF
TRBV28 | CASSSPLSGYASTDTQYF
TRBV5-1 | CASSLGQGAGSYEQYF
TRBV28 | CASSLRGRDRAKNIQYF
TRBV20-1 | CSARDQGGQGQFF
TRBV27 | CASSWGAQETQYF
TRBV20-1 | CSAKDARTSANTDTQYF
TRBV29-1 | CSAIIAGSYEQYF
TRBV20-1 | CSARPGLAGQGEQFF
TRBV10-2 | CASSESDRELFF
TRBV10-1 | CASDLTRRTYEQYF
TRBV29-1 | CSVVQTSYEQYF
TRBV30 | CAWSVGGTGRLGNTIYF
TRBV20-1 | CSARTGGGYTGELFF
TRBV5-1 | CASRSGTPTVNTGELFF
TRBV5-5 | CASSSAGPAYEQYF
TRBV5-1 | CASSPSGGRGYGYTF
TRBV20-1 | CSARDSAAQETQYF
TRBV24-1 | CATSETSSYNEQFF
TRBV29-1 | CSVERGEAFF
TRBV6-2/TRBV6-3 | CASSWTPGQGHQPQHF
TRBV4-1 | CASSQARVTGELFF
TRBV4-2 | CASSQEGAYQFNEQFF
TRBV29-1 | CSVDLGSGANVLTF
TRBV6-1 | CASSELAGETQYF
TRBV27 | CASRRKGISSYEQYF
TRBV29-1 | CSVDYRGDTQYF
TRBV7-8 | CASTPVSGANVLTF
TRBV5-8 | CASSLRDSSTDTQYF
TRBV4-1 | CASSQYRTGQRNTEAFF
TRBV19 | CASSPGDASRNTIYF
TRBV3-1 | CASRAGEGQGRYEQYF
TRBV12-3/TRBV12-4 | CASSRYRDKNTGELFF
TRBV12-5 | CASGSPPWTGINEQFF